One sample yielded the 4 T cell receptor beta chains listed below, sequenced in a study of blood T cell repertoires in COVID-19. The method was immunoSEQ multiplex PCR; TCRdb's version includes in-frame clones alone and lacks a portion of them. The sample lists 200,000 to 250,000 clones; approximately 82% were seen once. Sequencing was performed on PBMCs or T cells enriched from blood (not recorded which). Source of these receptors: a man between 40 and 49 years old who had recovered from COVID-19.

In its sample, this clone was seen once. The chain uses TRBV7-8 and TRBJ2-7; 13 nucleotides agree with TRBD2. The CDR3 runs to 18 residues. The junction had 11 bases not matched to a gene; V was cut back by 5 bases and J by 1 base. In germline, CDR1 is SGHVS, CDR2 FQNEAQ. CDR3 DNA sequence: TGTGCCAGCAGCCGGACTAGCGGGGGAGAGGGGGCGTCCTACGAGCAGTACTTC. This translates into CASSRTSGGEGASYEQYF.

The chain has TRBV5-1 and TRBJ1-1; TRBD1 matches 10 bases. Germline lookup yields CDR1 SGHRS and CDR2 YFSETQ. The CDR3 is 16 amino acids. J was trimmed by 5 bases and V by 3 bases; bases with no gene match: 10. The CDR3 spells CASSSSPTGGGTEAFF. DNA for the CDR3: TGCGCCAGCAGCTCCTCTCCGACAGGGGGCGGAACTGAAGCTTTCTTT.

This clone is a singleton in its sample. The chain uses TRBV6-2 or TRBV6-3 and TRBJ2-3, with TRBD2 matching over 8 bases. V lost 8 bases to trimming and J lost 6 bases; unmatched junction nucleotides: 10. The germline V gene has CDR1 MNHEY and CDR2 SVGEGT. CDR3 size: 14 residues. In DNA form, the CDR3 reads TGTGCCAGCCGCCCAACTGGCGGGGGGGATACGCAGTATTTT. This translates into CASRPTGGGDTQYF.

The chain recombines TRBV19 with TRBJ1-6, with D unresolved. V gave up 7 bases and J gave up 0 bases, with 7 bases separating them. The germline gives CDR1 LNHDA, CDR2 SQIVND (reference sequence). The CDR3 covers 14 residues. DNA of the CDR3: TGTGCCAGTAAAGGGAGCTCCTATAATTCACCCCTCCACTTT. Protein: CASKGSSYNSPLHF.